A selection of T cell receptor beta chains follows, all from one sample in a study of radiotherapy plus CTLA-4 blockade in lung cancer. Produced via immunoSEQ multiplex PCR; TCRdb's table is partial and in-frame only. Counted here are about 98,000 clones, approximately 78% occurring once; the ten biggest clones make up about 3.5%. Sample: peripheral blood, taken from a patient treated with radiotherapy plus ipilimumab. The receptors originated from a human donor with non-small cell lung cancer who had a partial response to radiotherapy plus ipilimumab. Both conserved end residues are part of each CDR3. A D gene is named only where the DNA matches it firmly. Clone size appears in some rows only: once, few, many, or a class for an expanded clone.

D | J | V | size | DNA | CDR3
TRBD1 | TRBJ1-4 | TRBV5-4 | . | TGTGCCAGCAGCACCCGACAGGGTGCGGCAACTAATGAAAAACTGTTTTTT | CASSTRQGAATNEKLFF
. | TRBJ2-5 | TRBV5-1 | once | TGCGCCAGCAGCTTGCCGTCAACCGGAGAGACCCAGTACTTC | CASSLPSTGETQYF
TRBD1 | TRBJ2-6 | TRBV30 | . | TGTGCCGGGGGGGCCGGGACAGGGGGCTCTGGGGCCAACGTCCTGACTTTC | CAGGAGTGGSGANVLTF
. | TRBJ1-1 | TRBV7-8 | few | TGTGCCAGCAGGCCCGTTGGGCCCGTTGAGTCTGAAGCTTTCTTT | CASRPVGPVESEAFF
. | TRBJ2-1 | TRBV6-4 | . | TGTGCCAGCAGTGACGATACTAGCAGATCCTACAATGAGCAGTTCTTC | CASSDDTSRSYNEQFF
. | TRBJ1-6 | TRBV5-6 | . | TGTGCCAGCGCTTTAACAGGGCGTAATTCACCCCTCCACTTT | CASALTGRNSPLHF
. | TRBJ2-4 | TRBV11-2 | . | TGTGCCAGCAGCTCCAGACTAGCCAAAAACATTCAGTACTTC | CASSSRLAKNIQYF
. | TRBJ2-3 | TRBV5-1 | . | TGCGCCAGCAGCTTTTTAGGGGGAGCCACAGATACGCAGTATTTT | CASSFLGGATDTQYF
TRBD1 | TRBJ1-5 | TRBV28 | . | TGTGCCAGCAGTCTCCCGACAGGGCGCAATCAGCCCCAGCATTTT | CASSLPTGRNQPQHF
. | TRBJ2-1 | TRBV6-5 | . | TGTGCCAGCAGTTACTCGGGCCATCTCAATGAGCAGTTCTTC | CASSYSGHLNEQFF
. | TRBJ1-5 | TRBV28 | . | TGTGCCAGCAGTTTACCCTTTATTAGCAATCAGCCCCAGCATTTT | CASSLPFISNQPQHF
. | TRBJ2-7 | TRBV11-2 | many | TGTGCCAGCAGCTACCGACAGAGAAGCTCCTACGAGCAGTACTTC | CASSYRQRSSYEQYF
TRBD1 | TRBJ1-1 | TRBV27 | . | TGTGCCAGCAGTCGAGGACAGGGAAGAACTGAAGCTTTCTTT | CASSRGQGRTEAFF
TRBD2 | TRBJ2-1 | TRBV18 | . | TGTGCCAGCTCCCAATTAGCGGGAGGGCCGGACAATGAGCAGTTCTTC | CASSQLAGGPDNEQFF
TRBD1 | TRBJ2-7 | TRBV19 | . | TGTGCCAGTAGTATTATTCGGGACAGGGGCTACGAGCAGTACTTC | CASSIIRDRGYEQYF
. | TRBJ2-1 | TRBV6-1 | . | TGTGCCAGCAGGGGGGAGCTAGCGATCGCCAATGAGCAGTTCTTC | CASRGELAIANEQFF
. | TRBJ2-2 | TRBV6-5 | . | TGTGCCAGCAGTTCAGGTCCAACCGGGGAGCTGTTTTTT | CASSSGPTGELFF
. | TRBJ1-5 | TRBV10-3 | . | TGTGCCATCAGTGAGGAGGCCCCTCAGCCCCAGCATTTT | CAISEEAPQPQHF
. | TRBJ2-1 | TRBV5-1 | . | TGCGCCAGCAGCTCCGGACAGGGAGGGAATGAGCAGTTCTTC | CASSSGQGGNEQFF
TRBD2 | TRBJ2-1 | TRBV10-1 | . | TGCGCCAGCAGTGAGCGCCTAGCGGGAGATATTGAGCAGTTCTTC | CASSERLAGDIEQFF